The 2 T cell receptor beta chains presented below share a single source sample, sequenced in a study of T cells in Graves' hyperthyroidism and ophthalmopathy. What was amplified from RNA transcripts were TCR beta CDR3 regions. The primer set for the first-round RT-PCR of the TCR CDR3 was HTBI. TCRdb analysed the multiplex PCR reads with MiXCR anew, one entry per CDR3 protein. The sample holds hundreds of thousands of distinct CDR3 sequences, about a fifth seen once. Source material: blood. The receptors were sampled from a man under 40 with Graves' ophthalmopathy.

The V call is TRBV6-1, the J call TRBJ1-1; 8 bases agree with TRBD1. The germline gives CDR1 MNHNS, CDR2 SASEGT. The CDR3 is made up of 15 amino acids. The V and J ends lost 6 bases and 5 bases, in that order; junction bases with no gene match: 11. The CDR3 is CASSPADRVGTEAFF. In nucleotides, the CDR3 is TGTGCCAGCAGCCCAGCGGACAGGGTAGGAACTGAAGCTTTCTTT.

The J gene is TRBJ2-1, the V gene TRBV7-6; D is uncertain. Trimming took off 1 base at V and 5 bases at J, with 9 bases between the two ends. The germline CDR1 and CDR2 sequences are SGHVS and FNYEAQ. The CDR3 totals 14 residues. CDR3 region: CASSLGARHNEQFF. The CDR3 DNA follows: TGTGCCAGCAGCTTAGGTGCTCGACACAATGAGCAGTTCTTC.